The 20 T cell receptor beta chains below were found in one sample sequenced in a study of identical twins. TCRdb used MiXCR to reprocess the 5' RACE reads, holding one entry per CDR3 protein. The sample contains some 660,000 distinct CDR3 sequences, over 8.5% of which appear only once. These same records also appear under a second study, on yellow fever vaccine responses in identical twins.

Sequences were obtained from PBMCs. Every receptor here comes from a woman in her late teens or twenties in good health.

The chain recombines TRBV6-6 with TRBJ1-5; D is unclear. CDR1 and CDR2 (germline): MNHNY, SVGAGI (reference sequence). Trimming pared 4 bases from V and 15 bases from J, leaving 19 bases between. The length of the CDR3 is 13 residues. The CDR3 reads CASSSNTASPGHF. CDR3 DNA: TGTGCCAGCAGTTCCAACACAGCTTCCCCGGGGCATTTT.

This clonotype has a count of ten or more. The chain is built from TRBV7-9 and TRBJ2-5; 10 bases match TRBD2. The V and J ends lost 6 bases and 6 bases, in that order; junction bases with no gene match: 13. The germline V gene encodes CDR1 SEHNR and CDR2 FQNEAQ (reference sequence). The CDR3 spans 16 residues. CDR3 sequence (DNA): TGTGCCAGCAGTTCAAGCGGGAGGGCCTTAAGAAAGACCCAGTACTTC. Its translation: CASSSSGRALRKTQYF.

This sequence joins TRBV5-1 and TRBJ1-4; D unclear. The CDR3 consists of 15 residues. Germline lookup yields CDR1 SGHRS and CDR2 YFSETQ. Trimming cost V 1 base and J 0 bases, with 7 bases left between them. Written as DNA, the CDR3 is TGCGCCAGCAGCTTGACAGCCCCAACTAATGAAAAACTGTTTTTT. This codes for CASSLTAPTNEKLFF.

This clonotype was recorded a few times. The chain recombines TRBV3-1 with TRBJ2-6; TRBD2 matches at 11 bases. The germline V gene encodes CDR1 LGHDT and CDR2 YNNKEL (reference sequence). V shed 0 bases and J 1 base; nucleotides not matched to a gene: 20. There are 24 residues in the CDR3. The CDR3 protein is CASSQDSPGYASGGKVSGANVLTF. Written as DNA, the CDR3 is TGTGCCAGCAGCCAAGATAGTCCCGGTTACGCTAGCGGGGGGAAAGTTTCTGGGGCCAACGTCCTGACTTTC.

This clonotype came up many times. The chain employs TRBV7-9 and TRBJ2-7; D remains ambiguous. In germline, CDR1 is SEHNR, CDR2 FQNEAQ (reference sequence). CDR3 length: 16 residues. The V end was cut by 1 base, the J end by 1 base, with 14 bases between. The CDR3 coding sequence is TGTGCCAGCAGCTTAGTCCCAGCCGATGGGTCCTACGAGCAGTACTTC. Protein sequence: CASSLVPADGSYEQYF. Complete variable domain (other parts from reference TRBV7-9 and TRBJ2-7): DTGVSQNPRHKITKRGQNVTFRCDPISEHNRLYWYRQTLGQGPEFLTYFQNEAQLEKSRLLSDRFSAERPKGSFSTLEIQRTEQGDSAMYLCASSLVPADGSYEQYFGPGTRLTVT.

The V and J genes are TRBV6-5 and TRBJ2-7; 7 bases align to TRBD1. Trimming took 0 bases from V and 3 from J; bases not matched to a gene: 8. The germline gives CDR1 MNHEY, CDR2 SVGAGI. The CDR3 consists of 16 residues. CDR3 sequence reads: CASSYSGLGTDYEQYF. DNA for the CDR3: TGTGCCAGCAGTTACTCTGGGTTAGGGACAGACTACGAGCAGTACTTC.

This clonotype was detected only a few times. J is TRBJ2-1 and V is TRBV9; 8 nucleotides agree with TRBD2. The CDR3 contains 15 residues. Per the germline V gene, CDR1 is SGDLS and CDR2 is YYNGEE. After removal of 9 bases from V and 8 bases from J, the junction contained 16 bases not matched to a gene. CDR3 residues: CANRLARVARDEQFF. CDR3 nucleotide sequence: TGTGCCAACCGACTAGCGCGCGTGGCTAGAGATGAGCAGTTCTTC. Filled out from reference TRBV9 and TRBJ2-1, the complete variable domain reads DSGVTQTPKHLITATGQRVTLRCSPRSGDLSVYWYQQSLDQGLQFLIQYYNGEERAKGNILERFSAQQFPDLHSELNLSSLELGDSALYFCANRLARVARDEQFFGPGTRLTVL.

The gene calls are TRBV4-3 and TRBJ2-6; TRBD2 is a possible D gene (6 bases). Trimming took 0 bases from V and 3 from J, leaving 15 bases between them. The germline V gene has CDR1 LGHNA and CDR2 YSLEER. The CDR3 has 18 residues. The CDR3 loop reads CASSQDRVGSLGANVLTF. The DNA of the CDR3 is TGCGCCAGCAGCCAAGATCGGGTCGGGAGTCTTGGGGCCAACGTCCTGACTTTC.

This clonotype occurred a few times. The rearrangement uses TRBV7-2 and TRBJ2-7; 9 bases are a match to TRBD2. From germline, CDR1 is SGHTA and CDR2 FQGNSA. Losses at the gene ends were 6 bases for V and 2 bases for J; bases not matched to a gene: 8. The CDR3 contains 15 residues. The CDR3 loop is CASRPRGGATYEQYF. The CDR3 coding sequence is TGTGCCAGCAGACCGCGGGGGGGTGCGACCTACGAGCAGTACTTC.

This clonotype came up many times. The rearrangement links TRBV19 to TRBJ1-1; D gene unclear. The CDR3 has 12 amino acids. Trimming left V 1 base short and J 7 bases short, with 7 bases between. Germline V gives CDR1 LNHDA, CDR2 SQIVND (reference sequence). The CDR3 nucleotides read TGTGCCAGTAGTATAGGGGCACTTGAAGCTTTCTTT. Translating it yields CASSIGALEAFF.

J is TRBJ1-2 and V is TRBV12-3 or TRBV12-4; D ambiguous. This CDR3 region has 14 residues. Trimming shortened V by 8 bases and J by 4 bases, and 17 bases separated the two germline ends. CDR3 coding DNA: TGTGCCAGCTGTTCTGAGGTTGGATTCTATGGCTACACCTTC. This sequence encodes CASCSEVGFYGYTF.

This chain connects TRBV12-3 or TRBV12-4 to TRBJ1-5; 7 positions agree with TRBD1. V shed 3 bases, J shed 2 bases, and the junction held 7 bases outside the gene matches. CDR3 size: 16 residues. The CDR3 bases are TGTGCCAGCAGTTTCAGGGGGGCCGGCGGCAATCAGCCCCAGCATTTT. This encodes CASSFRGAGGNQPQHF.

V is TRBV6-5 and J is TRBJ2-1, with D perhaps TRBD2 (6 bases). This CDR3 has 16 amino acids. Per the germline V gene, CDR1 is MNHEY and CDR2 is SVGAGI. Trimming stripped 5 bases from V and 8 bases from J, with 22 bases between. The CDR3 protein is CASSPLAGYYSDEQFF. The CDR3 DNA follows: TGTGCCAGCAGTCCTCTGGCGGGGTACTATTCCGATGAGCAGTTCTTC.

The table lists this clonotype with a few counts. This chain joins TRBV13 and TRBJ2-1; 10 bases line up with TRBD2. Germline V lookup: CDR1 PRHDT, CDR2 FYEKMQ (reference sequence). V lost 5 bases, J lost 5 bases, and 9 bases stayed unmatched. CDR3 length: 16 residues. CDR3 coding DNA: TGTGCCAGCAGCACGCGTAGCGGGGGGATGGACAATGAGCAGTTCTTC. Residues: CASSTRSGGMDNEQFF.

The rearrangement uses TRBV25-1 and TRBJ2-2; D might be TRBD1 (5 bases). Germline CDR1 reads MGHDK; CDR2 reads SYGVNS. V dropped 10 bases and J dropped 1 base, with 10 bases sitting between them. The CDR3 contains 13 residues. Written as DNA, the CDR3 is TGTGCCACCGACGACAGGAACACCGGGGAGCTGTTTTTT. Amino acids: CATDDRNTGELFF.

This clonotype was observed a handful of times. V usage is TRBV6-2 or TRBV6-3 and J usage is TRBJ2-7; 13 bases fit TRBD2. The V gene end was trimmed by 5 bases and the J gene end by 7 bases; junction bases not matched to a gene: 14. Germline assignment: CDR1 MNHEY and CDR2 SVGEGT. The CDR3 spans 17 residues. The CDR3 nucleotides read TGTGCCAGCAGTAGGACTAGCGGGGGAACGACATGGAGGGAGCAGTACTTC. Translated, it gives CASSRTSGGTTWREQYF.

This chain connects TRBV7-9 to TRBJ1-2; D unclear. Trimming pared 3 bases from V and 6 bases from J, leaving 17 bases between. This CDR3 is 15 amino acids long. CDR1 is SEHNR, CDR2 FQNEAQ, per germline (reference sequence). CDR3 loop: CASSFRGAGSNGYTF. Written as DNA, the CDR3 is TGTGCCAGCAGCTTTCGAGGCGCAGGCTCCAATGGCTACACCTTC.

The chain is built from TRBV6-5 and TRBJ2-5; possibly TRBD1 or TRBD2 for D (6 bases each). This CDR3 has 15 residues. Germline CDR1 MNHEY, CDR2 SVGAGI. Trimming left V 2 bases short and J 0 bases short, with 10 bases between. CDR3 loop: CASSYLGGYQETQYF. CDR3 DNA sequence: TGTGCCAGCAGTTACCTGGGGGGCTACCAAGAGACCCAGTACTTC.

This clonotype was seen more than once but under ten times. CDR3 nucleotides: TGCAGCGTTGAAAGGCTAGCGGGTGGGGAGACCCAGTACTTC. This codes for CSVERLAGGETQYF. V gene TRBV29-1 combines with J gene TRBJ2-5; 8 bases agree with TRBD2. Germline-derived CDR1 and CDR2 are SQVTM and ANQGSEA. The CDR3 is 14 residues long. The V segment lost 2 bases and the J segment 5 bases; nucleotides outside the gene matches: 7.

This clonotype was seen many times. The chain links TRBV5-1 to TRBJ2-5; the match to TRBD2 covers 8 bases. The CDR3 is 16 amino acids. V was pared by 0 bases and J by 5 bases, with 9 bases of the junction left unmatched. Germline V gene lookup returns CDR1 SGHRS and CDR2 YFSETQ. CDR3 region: CASSLVASGSSETQYF. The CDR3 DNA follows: TGCGCCAGCAGCTTGGTTGCCAGCGGGAGTTCGGAGACCCAGTACTTC.